The next 7 T cell receptor beta chains were all read from a single sample in a study of control samples from healthy donors and cancer patients. The data were produced by immunoSEQ multiplex PCR, yet TCRdb's version contains in-frame clones alone and is incomplete. Of approximately 44,000 clones listed, around 75% are singletons. The sample taken for sequencing was formalin-fixed, paraffin-embedded tissue. These receptors were obtained from a male donor with melanoma.

For the CDR3, the DNA is TGTGCCAGCAGCCGGGCCGCAAAAGAGACCCAGTACTTC. The encoded protein is CASSRAAKETQYF. The rearrangement uses TRBV12-3 or TRBV12-4 and TRBJ2-5; D unclear. This CDR3 comprises 13 residues. The V gene lost 6 bases and the J gene lost 3 bases, with 11 bases spanning the gap.

V usage is TRBV28 and J usage is TRBJ1-2, with 9 bases matching TRBD1. Germline V gene data show CDR1 as MDHEN and CDR2 as SYDVKM. The CDR3 spans 14 residues. J was trimmed by 2 bases and V by 5 bases; bases with no gene match: 3. DNA of the CDR3: TGTGCCAGCAGTCCAGGGACAGGGAACTATGGCTACACCTTC. It yields the protein CASSPGTGNYGYTF.

The chain uses TRBV28 and TRBJ1-5; perhaps TRBD1 as D (6 bases). CDR3 length equals 16 residues. Germline V gene data show CDR1 as MDHEN and CDR2 as SYDVKM. The germline V and J ends were trimmed by 6 bases and 0 bases, with 15 bases remaining between them. In DNA form, the CDR3 reads TGTGCCAGCAGCCAGATACGGGGGCTTAGCAATCAGCCCCAGCATTTT. Its protein is CASSQIRGLSNQPQHF.

This clone was counted once. The genes are TRBV9 and TRBJ2-7; D may be TRBD1 (5 bases). V was pared by 0 bases and J by 4 bases, with 11 bases between. The CDR3 is 14 residues long. Germline-derived CDR1 and CDR2 are SGDLS and YYNGEE. The CDR3 here is CASSVAFGAYEQYF. The CDR3 nucleotides are TGTGCCAGCAGCGTAGCTTTTGGGGCGTACGAGCAGTACTTC.

The rearrangement uses TRBV4-1 and TRBJ2-2; D uncertain. Trimming cost V 2 bases and J 1 base, with 5 bases left between them. This CDR3 has 14 residues. Germline V gene sequence: CDR1 MGHRA, CDR2 YSYEKL. CDR3 region: CASSQRENTGELFF. In nucleotides, the CDR3 is TGCGCCAGCAGCCAAAGGGAGAACACCGGGGAGCTGTTTTTT.

The CDR3 here is CASSFAGWWYF. DNA for the CDR3: TGTGCCAGCAGTTTCGCAGGGTGGTGGTACTTC. This chain joins TRBV12-3 or TRBV12-4 and TRBJ2-7; tentatively, D is TRBD1 (5 bases). V dropped 3 bases and J dropped 12 bases, with 12 bases sitting between them. The CDR3 is 11 residues long.

Concerning this clone itself: At one boundary the junction diverges from the germline segment, which might be a read error. V gene TRBV2 combines with J gene TRBJ1-1; D is unresolved. The CDR3 covers 13 residues. Per the germline V gene, CDR1 is SNHLY and CDR2 is FYNNEI. CDR3 coding DNA: TGTGCCATCAGTGTAGGAGGGAACACTGAAGCTTTCTTT. This codes for CAISVGGNTEAFF.